The entry below gives a single TCR beta chain sequence along with its context. V was trimmed by 4 bases and J by 0 bases, leaving 13 bases between them. The CDR3 has 15 residues. The germline gives CDR1 SGHKS, CDR2 YYEKEE (reference sequence). The data were taken from a study of T-cell memory formation after mild COVID-19. In TCRdb, the 5' RACE reads were re-called with MiXCR into one record per CDR3 protein. There are roughly 580,000 distinct CDR3 sequences in the sample; roughly 18% occur only once, and approximately 12% lies in the top ten. J is TRBJ1-1 and V is TRBV5-5, with D perhaps TRBD1 (5 bases). The source of this sequence is an adult woman who had mild COVID-19 (a few samples of this study predate the infection). Cell type and time point are not known. Sequencing input: PBMCs or a T cell subset sorted from them (not recorded which). CDR3 protein: CASSQRRDVNTEAFF. Here the CDR3 DNA reads TGTGCCAGCAGCCAACGACGGGACGTGAACACTGAAGCTTTCTTT.